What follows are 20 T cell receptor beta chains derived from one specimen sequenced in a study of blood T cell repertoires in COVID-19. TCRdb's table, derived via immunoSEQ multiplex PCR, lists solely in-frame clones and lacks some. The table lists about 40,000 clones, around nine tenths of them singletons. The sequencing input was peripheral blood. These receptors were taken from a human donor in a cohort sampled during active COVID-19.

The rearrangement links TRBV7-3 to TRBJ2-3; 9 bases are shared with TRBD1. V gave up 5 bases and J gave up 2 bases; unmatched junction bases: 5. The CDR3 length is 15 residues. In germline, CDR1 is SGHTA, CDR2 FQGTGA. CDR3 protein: CASSRGQGNTDTQYF. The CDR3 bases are TGTGCCAGCAGCCGGGGACAGGGTAACACAGATACGCAGTATTTT. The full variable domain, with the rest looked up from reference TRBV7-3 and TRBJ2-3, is GAGVSQTPSNKVTEKGKYVELRCDPISGHTALYWYRQSLGQGPEFLIYFQGTGAADDSGLPNDRFFAVRPEGSVSTLKIQRTERGDSAVYLCASSRGQGNTDTQYFGPGTRLTVL.

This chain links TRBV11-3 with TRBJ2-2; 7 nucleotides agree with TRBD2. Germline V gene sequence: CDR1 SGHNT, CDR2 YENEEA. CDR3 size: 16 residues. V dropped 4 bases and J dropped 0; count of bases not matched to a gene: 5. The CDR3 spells CASSSERGTNTGELFF. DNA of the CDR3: TGTGCCAGCAGCTCAGAGCGGGGAACGAACACCGGGGAGCTGTTTTTT.

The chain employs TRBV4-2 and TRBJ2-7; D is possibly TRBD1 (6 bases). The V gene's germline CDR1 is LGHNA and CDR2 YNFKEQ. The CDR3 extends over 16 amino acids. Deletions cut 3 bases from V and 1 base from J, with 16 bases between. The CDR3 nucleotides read TGTGCCAGCAGCCAGCTCACCAGGGGCCGTTCCTACGAGCAGTACTTC. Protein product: CASSQLTRGRSYEQYF.

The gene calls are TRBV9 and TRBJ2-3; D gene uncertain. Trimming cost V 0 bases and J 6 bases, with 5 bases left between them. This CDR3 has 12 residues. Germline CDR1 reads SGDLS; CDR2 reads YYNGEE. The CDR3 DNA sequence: TGTGCCAGCAGCGTAGCTACGGATACGCAGTATTTT. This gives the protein CASSVATDTQYF.

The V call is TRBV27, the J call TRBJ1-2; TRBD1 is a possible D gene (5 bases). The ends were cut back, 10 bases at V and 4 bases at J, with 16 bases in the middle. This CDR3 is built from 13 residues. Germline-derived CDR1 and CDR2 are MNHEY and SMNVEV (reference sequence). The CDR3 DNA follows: TGTGCCACCTCACGGGGGGGACGCTATGGCTACACCTTC. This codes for CATSRGGRYGYTF.

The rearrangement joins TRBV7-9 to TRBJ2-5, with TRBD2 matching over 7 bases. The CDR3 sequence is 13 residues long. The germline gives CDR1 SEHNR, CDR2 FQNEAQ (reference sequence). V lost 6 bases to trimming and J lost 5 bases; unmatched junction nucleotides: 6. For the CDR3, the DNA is TGTGCCAGCAGGGCTAGCGGTGGGGAGACCCAGTACTTC. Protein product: CASRASGGETQYF.

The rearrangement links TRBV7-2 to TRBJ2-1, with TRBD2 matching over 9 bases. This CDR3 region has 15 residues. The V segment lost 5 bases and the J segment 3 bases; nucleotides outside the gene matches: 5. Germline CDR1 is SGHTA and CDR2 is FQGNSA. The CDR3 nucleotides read TGTGCCAGCAGCCTCCAGCGGGGGGTCTACAATGAGCAGTTCTTC. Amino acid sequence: CASSLQRGVYNEQFF. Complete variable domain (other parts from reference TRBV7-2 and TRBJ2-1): GAGVSQSPSNKVTEKGKDVELRCDPISGHTALYWYRQSLGQGLEFLIYFQGNSAPDKSGLPSDRFSAERTGGSVSTLTIQRTQQEDSAVYLCASSLQRGVYNEQFFGPGTRLTVL.

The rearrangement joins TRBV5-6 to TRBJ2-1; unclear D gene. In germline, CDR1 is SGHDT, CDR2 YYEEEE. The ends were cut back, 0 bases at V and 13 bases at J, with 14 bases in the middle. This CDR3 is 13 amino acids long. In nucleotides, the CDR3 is TGTGCCAGCAGCTTGGCTGGCCCCTTGTACCAGTTCTTC. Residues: CASSLAGPLYQFF.

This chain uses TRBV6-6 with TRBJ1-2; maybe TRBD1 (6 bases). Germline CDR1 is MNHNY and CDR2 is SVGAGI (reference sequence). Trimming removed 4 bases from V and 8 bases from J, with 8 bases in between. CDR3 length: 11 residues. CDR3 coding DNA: TGTGCCAGCAGTTCACAGGGAGGCTACACCTTC. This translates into CASSSQGGYTF.

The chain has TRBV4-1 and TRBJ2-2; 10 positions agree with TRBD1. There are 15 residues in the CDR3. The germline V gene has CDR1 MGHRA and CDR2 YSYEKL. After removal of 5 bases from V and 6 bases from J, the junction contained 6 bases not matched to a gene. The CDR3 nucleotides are TGCGCCAGCAGCTATCGACAGGGGGCCGCCGGGGAGCTGTTTTTT. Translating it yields CASSYRQGAAGELFF.

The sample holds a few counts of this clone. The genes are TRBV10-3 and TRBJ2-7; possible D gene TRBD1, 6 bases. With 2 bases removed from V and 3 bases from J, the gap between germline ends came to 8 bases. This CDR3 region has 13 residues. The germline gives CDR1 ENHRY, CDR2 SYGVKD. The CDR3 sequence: CAISEAGVYEQYF. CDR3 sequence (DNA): TGTGCCATCAGTGAGGCAGGGGTCTACGAGCAGTACTTC.

The CDR3 bases are TGTGCCAGCAGCCCACGTCAACAGGGTATAGTAACAGATACGCAGTATTTT. This gives the protein CASSPRQQGIVTDTQYF. The V call is TRBV7-8, the J call TRBJ2-3, with a tentative D call TRBD1 (6 bases). The CDR3 runs to 17 residues. CDR1 and CDR2 from the germline V gene are SGHVS and FQNEAQ. The V and J ends lost 5 bases and 3 bases respectively, with 21 bases between them.

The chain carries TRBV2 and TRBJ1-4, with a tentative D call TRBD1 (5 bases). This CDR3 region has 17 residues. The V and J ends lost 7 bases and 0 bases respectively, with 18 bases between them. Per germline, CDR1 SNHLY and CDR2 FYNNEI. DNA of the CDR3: TGTGCCAGCAAAAGGGAGGGGATTATTGCAACTAATGAAAAACTGTTTTTT. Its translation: CASKREGIIATNEKLFF.

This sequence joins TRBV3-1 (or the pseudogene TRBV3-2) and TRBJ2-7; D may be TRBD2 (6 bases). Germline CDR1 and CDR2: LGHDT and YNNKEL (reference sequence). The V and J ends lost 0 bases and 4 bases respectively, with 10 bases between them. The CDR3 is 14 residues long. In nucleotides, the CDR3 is TGTGCCAGCAGCCAAGATGGAGGGATTTACGAGCAGTACTTC. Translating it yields CASSQDGGIYEQYF.

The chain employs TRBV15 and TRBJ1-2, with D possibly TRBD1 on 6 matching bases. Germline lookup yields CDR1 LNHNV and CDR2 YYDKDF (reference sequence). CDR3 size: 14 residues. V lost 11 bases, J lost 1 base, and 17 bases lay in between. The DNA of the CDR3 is TGTGCCTCCCGGACAGTCCCGAGTAACTATGGCTACACCTTC. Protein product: CASRTVPSNYGYTF.

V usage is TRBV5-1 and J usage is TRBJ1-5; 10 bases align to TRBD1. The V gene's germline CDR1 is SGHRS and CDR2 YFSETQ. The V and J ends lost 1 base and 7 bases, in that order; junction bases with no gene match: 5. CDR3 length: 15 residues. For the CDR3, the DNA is TGCGCCAGCAGCTTGACGGGGGACAGGGGACAGCCCCAGCATTTT. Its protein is CASSLTGDRGQPQHF.

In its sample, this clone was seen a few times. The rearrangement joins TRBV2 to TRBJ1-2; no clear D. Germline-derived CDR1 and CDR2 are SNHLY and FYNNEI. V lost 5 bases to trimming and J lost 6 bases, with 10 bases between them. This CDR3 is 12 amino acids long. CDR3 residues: CASSRGFDGYTF. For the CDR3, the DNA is TGTGCCAGCAGTCGGGGTTTCGATGGCTACACCTTC.

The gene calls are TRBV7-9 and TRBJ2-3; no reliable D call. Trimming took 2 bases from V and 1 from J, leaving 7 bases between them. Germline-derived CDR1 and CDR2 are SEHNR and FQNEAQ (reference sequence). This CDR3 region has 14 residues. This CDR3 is CASSLMGGTDTQYF. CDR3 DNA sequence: TGTGCCAGCAGCTTAATGGGCGGCACAGATACGCAGTATTTT.

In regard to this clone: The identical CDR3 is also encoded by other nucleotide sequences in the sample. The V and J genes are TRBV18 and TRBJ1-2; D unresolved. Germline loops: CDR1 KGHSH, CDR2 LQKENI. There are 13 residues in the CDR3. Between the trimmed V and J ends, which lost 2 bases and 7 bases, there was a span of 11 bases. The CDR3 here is CASSPDRAGGYTF. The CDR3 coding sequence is TGTGCCAGCTCACCAGACCGAGCGGGTGGCTACACCTTC.

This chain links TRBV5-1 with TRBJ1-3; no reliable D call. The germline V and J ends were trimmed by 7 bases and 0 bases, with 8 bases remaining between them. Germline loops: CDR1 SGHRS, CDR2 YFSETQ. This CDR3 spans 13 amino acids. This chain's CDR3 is CASAADSGNTIYF. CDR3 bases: TGCGCCAGCGCGGCAGACTCTGGAAACACCATATATTTT.